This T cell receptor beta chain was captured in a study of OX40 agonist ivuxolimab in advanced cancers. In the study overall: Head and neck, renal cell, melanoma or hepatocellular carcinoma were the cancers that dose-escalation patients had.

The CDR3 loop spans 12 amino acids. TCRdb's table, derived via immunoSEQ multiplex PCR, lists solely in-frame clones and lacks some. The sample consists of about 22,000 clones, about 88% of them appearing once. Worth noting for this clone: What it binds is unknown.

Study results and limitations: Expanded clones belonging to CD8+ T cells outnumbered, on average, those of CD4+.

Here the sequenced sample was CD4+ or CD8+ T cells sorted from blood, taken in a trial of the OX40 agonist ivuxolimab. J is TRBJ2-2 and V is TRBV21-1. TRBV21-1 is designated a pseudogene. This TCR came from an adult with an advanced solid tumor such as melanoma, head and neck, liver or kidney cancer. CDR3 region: CASSKAAGELFF. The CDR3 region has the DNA TGTGCCAGCAGCAAAGCGGCCGGGGAGCTGTTTTTT.